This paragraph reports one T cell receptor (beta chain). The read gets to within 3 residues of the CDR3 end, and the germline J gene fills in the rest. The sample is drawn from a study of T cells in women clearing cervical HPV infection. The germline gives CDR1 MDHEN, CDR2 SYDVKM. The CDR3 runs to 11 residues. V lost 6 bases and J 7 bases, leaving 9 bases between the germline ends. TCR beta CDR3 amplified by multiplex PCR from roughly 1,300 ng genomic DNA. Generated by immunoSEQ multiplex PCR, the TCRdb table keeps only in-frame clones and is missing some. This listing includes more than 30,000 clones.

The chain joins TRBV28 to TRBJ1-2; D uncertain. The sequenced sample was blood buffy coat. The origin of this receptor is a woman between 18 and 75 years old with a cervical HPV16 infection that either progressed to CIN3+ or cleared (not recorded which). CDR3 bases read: TGTGCCAGCAGAAGGGTCTCTGGC. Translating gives CASRRVSG. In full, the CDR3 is CASRRVSGYTF.